This T cell receptor (beta chain) was found in a study of shared clonotypes between healthy human individuals (dated by TCRdb to the early 2020s). A note on the overall study: Three men and two women, aged 18 to 49 years, made up the cohort. To estimate repertoire size and how much clonotype sharing occurs between individuals, the study deeply sequenced the blood TCR repertoires of five or six healthy adults. Leukapheresis yielded between about 0.94 and 10 billion PBMCs per donor. Different laboratories and diverse techniques were used to prepare libraries and sequence TCR repertoires, to increase sequencing depth and limit assay-specific biases. For each donor, three plates each were used for CD4 naive and CD4 memory, two plates were used for CD8 naive, and one plate was used for CD8 memory.

Using the deep immunoSEQ assay, TCR CDR3 regions were amplified from genomic DNA by multiplex PCR. For each cell subset, the extracted genomic DNA was distributed evenly across all wells of several immunoSEQ 96-well plates, and each plate served as one replicate. For sorted subsets, each replicate PCR was loaded with 200 ng genomic DNA, equivalent to about 33,000 T cell genomes. The purified libraries were quantified using a Qubit 3.0 fluorometer, sized with a Bioanalyzer 2100, and then quantified again using the KAPA Library Quantification kit. Every immunoSEQ 96-well plate was sequenced on a separate single-read 150-cycle Illumina NextSeq 550 flow cell. Regarding the original processing steps: Because the immunoSEQ output included only junctional sequences and no quality scores, the filtering could not be the same as the filtering used for full-length reads. To assign V/J genes and CDR3, sequences were annotated against IMGT germline references using PyIR, a Python wrapper for IgBLAST v1.9. Reads were removed for weak V/J assignments (E-value above 1e-6), missing CDR3, stop codons, out-of-frame junctions, or ambiguous translated residues. V3J clonotypes were defined by identical inferred V gene, J gene, and CDR3 amino acid sequence. To compute the percentage overlap between repertoires, the number of shared unique clonotypes was divided by the size of the smaller repertoire. Three approaches were used to assess repertoire richness: RTK rarefaction, the Chao1 estimator, and Recon v2.1 estimates of unobserved clonotypes. For all TCRbeta clonotypes obtained by the gDNA method from four donors, generation probabilities were computed with OLGA. What TCRdb holds here is the immuneACCESS table cut down to in-frame rearrangements. Part of the clones is not present; checked against another copy, under half of the missing clones reflect an unresolved V gene, and the others are unexplained. That table supplies the V and J calls and clone size; D and trimming were determined from the DNA. The sample includes about a million clones, with roughly 80% observed a single time. The top ten clonotypes cover roughly 0.83% of the sample.

Reading from cysteine to phenylalanine, the CDR3 counts 14 amino acids. The kept DNA is CDR3 alone, 42 bases in frame from the first base. The junction shows trimming of 3 bases on V and 1 base on J, and the gene matches do not reach 2 bases of it. CDR1 SGHVS and CDR2 FQNEAQ were looked up in the germline V gene. Note on this clone: Its specific antigen is unknown. Base quality data are lacking; no much larger clone is found one base away.

Healthy HIV-negative adults with no recently reported acute infections or vaccinations were included as donors. Every donor was a Caucasian adult living in Nashville, Tennessee, USA. Magnetic negative selection was used to enrich CD4+ T cells, after which naive cells were positively selected on CD45RA and the negative fraction became the memory subset. Blood was obtained by leukapheresis, after which PBMCs were separated by Ficoll-Histopaque density gradient centrifugation and cryopreserved in liquid nitrogen vapor phase. Analytical flow cytometry was used to check the purity and quantity of each magnetically sorted T cell population. Genomic DNA was isolated from every sorted fraction and measured by UV absorbance on a Nanodrop 2000c. The investigation overall reported the following: Naive subsets generally had larger estimated clonotype richness than memory subsets. Clonotypes shared by all four sorted-subset donors showed higher generation probabilities than non-shared clonotypes. Rarefaction of sorted-subset datasets indicated incomplete sequencing despite the large sequencing depth. Because the study included only a small number of donors, the genetic and exposure-history diversity represented was limited. When several donors were compared, the shared fraction of clonotypes was about 5.4% for naive CD4, 3.5% to 4% for naive CD8, 2% to 2.5% for memory CD4, and roughly 0.4% for memory CD8. Pairwise subsampling indicated that sequencing depth was expected to affect the degree of clonotype sharing among donors. Only blood was sampled, and tissue TCR repertoires likely differ from those in blood.

The chain uses TRBV7-8 and TRBJ1-2; 7 of the junction bases match TRBD1. Sequencing was done on a sample of memory CD4+ T cells from PBMCs. The sample's cell subset or site label, decoded: CD45RA-negative fraction. The receptor's source is a man younger than 30 in good health. Some clones in this sample may be carry-over from other donors' samples. The nucleotide sequence is given as TGTGCCAGCAGCTTTAACAGGGGTAACTATGGCTACACCTTC. Translated, this is CASSFNRGNYGYTF.